A single sample gave rise to the 13 T cell receptor beta chains below, sequenced in a study of shared clonotypes between healthy human individuals. This table comes from immunoSEQ multiplex PCR, and its TCRdb copy is limited to in-frame clones, with some not included. The repertoire holds some 2.1 million clones, with 95% as singletons. Sequenced material: naive CD4+ T cells sorted from blood. Subset given: CD45RA+ positively selected. All receptors derive from a man younger than 35 in good health.

V and J are TRBV28 and TRBJ1-2, with D maybe TRBD1 (6 bases). Per germline, CDR1 MDHEN and CDR2 SYDVKM. V was trimmed by 7 bases and J by 2 bases, leaving 14 bases between them. This CDR3 has 14 residues. The CDR3 here is CASIPGGANYGYTF. The CDR3 DNA reads TGTGCCAGCATCCCTGGGGGGGCGAACTATGGCTACACCTTC.

The chain combines TRBV29-1 with TRBJ1-2; D is unclear. CDR3 length: 12 residues. Trimming removed 1 base at V and 6 bases at J, with 9 bases between. Germline assignment: CDR1 SQVTM and CDR2 ANQGSEA. The CDR3 DNA reads as TGCAGCGTTGAAGGAGAGGGAGATGGCTACACCTTC. It is translated as CSVEGEGDGYTF.

The V and J genes are TRBV7-2 and TRBJ2-1, with 13 bases fitting TRBD2. The trim removed 3 bases at V and 1 base at J, leaving 3 bases unmatched. There are 17 residues in the CDR3. The germline V gene encodes CDR1 SGHTA and CDR2 FQGNSA. The CDR3 sequence is CASSLGTSGISYNEQFF. The CDR3 bases are TGTGCCAGCAGCTTGGGGACTAGCGGGATTTCCTACAATGAGCAGTTCTTC.

The chain joins TRBV10-3 to TRBJ2-1; no clear D gene. V shed 4 bases and J shed 9 bases, with 13 bases lying between them. Germline V lookup: CDR1 ENHRY, CDR2 SYGVKD. The CDR3 runs to 13 residues. DNA of the CDR3: TGTGCCATCAGTGCGGATGTGGTCAGTGAGCAGTTCTTC. This codes for CAISADVVSEQFF.

This sequence joins TRBV5-6 and TRBJ1-5, with 9 positions matching TRBD1. The CDR3 length is 16 residues. J gave up 5 bases and V 0 bases, and 6 bases lay outside the gene matches. The V gene's germline CDR1 is SGHDT and CDR2 YYEEEE. The DNA for the CDR3 is TGTGCCAGCAGCTTGGCCGGGACAGGGTCGCATCAGCCCCAGCATTTT. Translating gives CASSLAGTGSHQPQHF.

This clone appeared a single time. This chain uses TRBV29-1 with TRBJ1-1, with D perhaps TRBD1 (6 bases). CDR1 SQVTM and CDR2 ANQGSEA come from the germline V gene. Trimming stripped 1 base from V and 1 base from J, with 13 bases between. The CDR3 covers 15 residues. CDR3 coding DNA: TGCAGCGTTGAAGCGAGGGGGAGGCAGAACACTGAAGCTTTCTTT. Translating it yields CSVEARGRQNTEAFF.

The rearrangement joins TRBV19 to TRBJ2-1; 7 positions agree with TRBD2. Germline trimming cut 2 bases from V and 8 bases from J; bases unmatched to any gene: 15. CDR3 size: 17 residues. Germline V gene sequence: CDR1 LNHDA, CDR2 SQIVND (reference sequence). This chain's CDR3 is CASSIRKVGVGRDEQFF. CDR3 bases: TGTGCCAGTAGTATACGGAAAGTGGGAGTAGGGAGGGATGAGCAGTTCTTC. Supplemented by reference TRBV19 and TRBJ2-1, the full variable domain reads DGGITQSPKYLFRKEGQNVTLSCEQNLNHDAMYWYRQDPGQGLRLIYYSQIVNDFQKGDIAEGYSVSREKKESFPLTVTSAQKNPTAFYLCASSIRKVGVGRDEQFFGPGTRLTVL.

V is TRBV5-1 and J is TRBJ2-7; 9 bases match TRBD1. V lost 1 base to trimming and J lost 7 bases; unmatched junction nucleotides: 9. This CDR3 region has 15 residues. Germline V gene sequence: CDR1 SGHRS, CDR2 YFSETQ. CDR3 protein: CASSLYGTGPEEQYF. The CDR3 DNA sequence: TGCGCCAGCAGCTTGTATGGGACAGGGCCGGAGGAGCAGTACTTC.

The chain carries TRBV5-4 and TRBJ2-7; 8 bases agree with TRBD1. V dropped 3 bases and J dropped 5; count of bases not matched to a gene: 7. Germline values: CDR1 SGHNT, CDR2 YYREEE (reference sequence). The CDR3 sequence is 14 residues long. CDR3 region: CASSSTGGRDEQYF. The CDR3 coding sequence is TGTGCCAGCAGCTCAACAGGGGGTCGGGACGAGCAGTACTTC.

The gene calls are TRBV18 and TRBJ1-2, with D hard to call. Trimming left V 3 bases short and J 8 bases short, with 16 bases between. Germline V gene data show CDR1 as KGHSH and CDR2 as LQKENI. The length of the CDR3 is 14 residues. This chain's CDR3 is CASSPAGPLQGYTF. Written as DNA, the CDR3 is TGTGCCAGCTCACCCGCGGGTCCTCTGCAGGGCTACACCTTC.

This clone was found once. The chain joins TRBV30 to TRBJ2-5, with 11 bases fitting TRBD2. V shed 0 bases and J 5 bases; nucleotides not matched to a gene: 14. This CDR3 is built from 18 residues. Germline values: CDR1 GTSNPN, CDR2 SVGIG (reference sequence). Here the CDR3 reads CAWSVTRTSGPTRETQYF. Written as DNA, the CDR3 is TGTGCCTGGAGTGTTACACGGACTAGCGGGCCCACCCGGGAGACCCAGTACTTC.

V gene TRBV6-5 combines with J gene TRBJ1-1; D not certain. V shed 4 bases and J shed 1 base, with 16 bases lying between them. CDR1 MNHEY and CDR2 SVGAGI come from the germline V gene. CDR3 length: 16 amino acids. The CDR3 sequence: CASSSPRDWGNTEAFF. CDR3 nucleotides: TGTGCCAGCAGTTCACCCCGGGATTGGGGGAACACTGAAGCTTTCTTT.

The chain links TRBV4-1 to TRBJ2-5, with 10 positions matching TRBD2. The germline V gene has CDR1 MGHRA and CDR2 YSYEKL. This CDR3 region has 15 residues. The junction had 10 bases not matched to a gene; V was cut back by 5 bases and J by 7 bases. This CDR3 reads CASSSLAGAPGTQYF. The CDR3, as DNA: TGCGCCAGCAGCTCTCTAGCGGGGGCGCCGGGGACCCAGTACTTC.